This T cell receptor (beta chain) originates from a study of monozygotic twins with inflammatory bowel disease. Reanalyzing the 5' RACE reads, TCRdb keeps one entry per CDR3 protein, without DNA. The sample's table shows roughly 300,000 distinct CDR3 sequences. This CDR3 comprises 17 residues. Germline V gives CDR1 SGHRS, CDR2 YFSETQ. The V gene is TRBV5-1, the J gene TRBJ2-2; TCRdb proposes TRBD2, but this gene call is untestable without DNA. Material: blood. This clonotype was obtained from a human donor with ulcerative colitis or Crohn's disease, or a healthy co-twin of an affected twin (not recorded which). The CDR3 here is CASSFLSGGPTTGELFF.